This T cell receptor (beta chain) is drawn from a study of identical twins. This clonotype was seen at least ten times. V lost 5 bases and J lost 1, with 8 bases in between. There are 13 residues in the CDR3. The germline V gene has CDR1 SNHLY and CDR2 FYNNEI. TCRdb analysed the 5' RACE reads with MiXCR anew, one entry per CDR3 protein. The table records some 600,000 distinct CDR3 sequences, about 7% of them present only once. These data are also associated with another study on yellow fever vaccine responses in identical twins.

The source material was PBMCs. The chain couples TRBV2 to TRBJ1-1; no firm D call. This sequence originates from a woman aged 18-29 years in good health. CDR3 sequence: CASSSQPNTEAFF. CDR3 sequence (DNA): TGTGCCAGCAGTTCACAGCCGAACACTGAAGCTTTCTTT.